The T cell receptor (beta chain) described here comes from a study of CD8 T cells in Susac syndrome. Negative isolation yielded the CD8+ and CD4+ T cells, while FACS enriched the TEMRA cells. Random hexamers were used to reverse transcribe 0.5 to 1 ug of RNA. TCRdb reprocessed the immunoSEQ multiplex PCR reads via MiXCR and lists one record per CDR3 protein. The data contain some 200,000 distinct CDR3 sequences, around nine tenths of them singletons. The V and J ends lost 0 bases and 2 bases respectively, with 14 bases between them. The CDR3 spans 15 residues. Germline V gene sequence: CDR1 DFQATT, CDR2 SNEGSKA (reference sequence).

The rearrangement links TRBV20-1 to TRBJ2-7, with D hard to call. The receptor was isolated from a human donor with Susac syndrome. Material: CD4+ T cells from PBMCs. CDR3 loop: CSARDPGHPTYEQYF. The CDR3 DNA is TGCAGTGCTAGAGACCCGGGCCACCCGACCTACGAGCAGTACTTC.